This TCR beta chain was identified in a study of OX40 agonist ivuxolimab in advanced cancers. Study as a whole: Patients were treated with ivuxolimab, an agonistic anti-OX40 (CD134) antibody.

CDR3 length equals 18 residues. Clones were read by immunoSEQ multiplex PCR, and TCRdb kept only the in-frame ones, dropping some. The sample lists fewer than 100,000 clones; around nine tenths were seen once. This receptor was identified in an adult with an advanced solid tumor such as melanoma, head and neck, liver or kidney cancer. Here the sequenced sample was CD4+ or CD8+ T cells sorted from blood, taken in a trial of the OX40 agonist ivuxolimab. The V and J genes are TRBV21-1 and TRBJ2-4; TRBD1 is taken as the D call from the table, unchecked against the DNA. TRBV21-1 is designated a pseudogene. CDR3 nucleotides: TGTGCCAGCAGCCGAATTCTGGGACAGGGGTGTGTCAAAAACATTCAGTACTTC. Translation: CASSRILGQGCVKNIQYF.